Included here is one TCR beta chain sequence, with context. This clone's antigen is unknown. No base quality values were provided; no much bigger clone lies one nucleotide off. These data are taken from a study of blood T cell repertoires in COVID-19 (dated by TCRdb to about 2020). Some background on the complete study: Collaborator samples came from the United States, Italy and Spain and covered acute and convalescent phases of COVID-19. The repertoires were made available in a free public database intended to serve as a resource for research on the immune response to SARS-CoV-2. Deeply sampled blood TCRbeta repertoires from subjects exposed to, actively infected with, or recovered from COVID-19 were included in the dataset. The samples were drawn from the first 160 participants of the ongoing ImmuneRACE study and from about 1,200 subjects provided by 6 global collaborators. The material from the prospective study consisted of cDNA or gDNA derived from T cells, B-cell-depleted T cells, or PBMCs. Nearly every sample came with metadata listing a de-identified subject ID, COVID-19 status, age in years and sex. Where available, HLA class I and class II types were obtained from metadata supplied by the sample provider rather than from assay-based typing. Broader findings and caveats from the paper: The amount of clinical and demographic metadata varied by source and participant and was provided uncurated.

Each collaborating institution followed its own protocols to collect whole blood in K2EDTA tubes. For TCRbeta analysis, collaborators shipped samples as frozen whole blood, isolated PBMCs, or DNA extracted from either of those sample types. The immunoSEQ Assay, a bias-controlled multiplex PCR, was used to amplify TCRbeta CDR3 regions from genomic DNA. In the source study's methods: Nucleated cell counts per sample were estimated from amplification of reference gene primers within the assay. Sequence reads were collapsed and filtered to measure the absolute abundance of every unique TCRbeta CDR3 rearrangement. For each sample, productive Simpson clonality was calculated as the square root of Simpson's diversity index over productive rearrangements. This immuneACCESS table, as held by TCRdb, lists in-frame sequences with V and J called but not all clones. Of the missing ones, under half trace to an unresolved V gene in checked studies; the others have no known cause. The DNA was the basis for D and trimming; V, J and clone size are from that table. The sample table holds about 210,000 clones, of which around 90% were seen once. Together, the top ten hold approximately 1.2% of the sample.

Reading the germline V gene (reference sequence) gives CDR1 SEHNR and CDR2 FQNEAQ. The germline V and J ends show losses of 5 bases and 1 base respectively, and no gene match explains 6 bases of the junction. From the cysteine up to the phenylalanine, the CDR3 has a length of 15 residues. Only the CDR3 DNA stays, 45 bases, in frame from base 1. The chain joins TRBV7-9 to TRBJ1-1, and 8 bases in between align with TRBD1. The material sequenced was peripheral blood. The origin of this receptor is a man in his thirties or forties with acute or convalescent COVID-19. The sequence in DNA is TGTGCCAGCAGCACAAGACAGGGGTGGAACACTGAAGCTTTCTTT. The translation is CASSTRQGWNTEAFF.